This note documents a single T cell receptor (beta chain) sequence. The data were taken from a study of blood T cell repertoires in COVID-19. Germline V gene data show CDR1 as SGHTA and CDR2 as FQGTGA. V lost 5 bases and J lost 4; bases outside the gene matches: 4. There are 16 residues in the CDR3. Measured with immunoSEQ multiplex PCR; TCRdb has only the in-frame clones, and not every one. The sample has roughly 160,000 clones, 84% seen once. This sequence was found in a man between 45 and 60 years old who had recovered from COVID-19. The sample taken for sequencing was PBMCs or T cells enriched from blood (not recorded which). The rearrangement links TRBV7-3 to TRBJ2-1; 14 bases match TRBD2. This chain's CDR3 is CASSLGTSGGYNEQFF. The CDR3 DNA is TGTGCCAGCAGCCTCGGGACTAGCGGGGGTTACAATGAGCAGTTCTTC.